Listed here is a single T cell receptor beta chain. Categorization into cohorts depended on clinical history that participants reported. Cohort 3 recovered donors had two negative PCRs, clearance, or symptom resolution. Only in-frame clones appear in the TCRdb table, and some are missing; sequencing was by immunoSEQ multiplex PCR. Here the sample spans some 200,000 clones, about 88% being singletons. This specimen belongs to a study of blood T cell repertoires in COVID-19. For the study at large: Samples representing acute and convalescent COVID-19 were sourced from the United States, Italy and Spain. T cells, B-cell-depleted T cells, or PBMCs supplied cDNA or gDNA.

The receptor's source is a woman under 30 who had recovered from COVID-19. The sample was PBMCs or T cells enriched from blood (not recorded which).

The CDR3 region is CASSPGTSGTDTQYF. The DNA of the CDR3 is TGCGCCAGCAGCCCCGGGACTAGCGGTACAGATACGCAGTATTTT. The J gene is TRBJ2-3, the V gene TRBV4-1; 11 positions agree with TRBD2. J lost 3 bases, V lost 4 bases, and 3 bases had no gene match. This CDR3 has 15 amino acids. Per germline, CDR1 MGHRA and CDR2 YSYEKL.